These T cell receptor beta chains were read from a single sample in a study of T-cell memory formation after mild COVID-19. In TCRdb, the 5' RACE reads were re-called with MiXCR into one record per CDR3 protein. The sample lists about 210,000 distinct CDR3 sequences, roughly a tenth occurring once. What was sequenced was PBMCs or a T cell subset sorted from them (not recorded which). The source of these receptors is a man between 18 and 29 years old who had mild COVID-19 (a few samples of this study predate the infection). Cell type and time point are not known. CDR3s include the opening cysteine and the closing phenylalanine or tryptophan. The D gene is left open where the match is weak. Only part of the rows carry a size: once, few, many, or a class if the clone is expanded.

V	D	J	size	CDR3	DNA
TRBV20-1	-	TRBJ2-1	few	CSVTGPYNEQFF	TGCAGTGTGACTGGACCCTACAATGAGCAGTTCTTC
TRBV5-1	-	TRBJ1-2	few	CASSFNPGNYGYTF	TGCGCCAGCAGCTTTAATCCGGGAAACTATGGCTACACCTTC
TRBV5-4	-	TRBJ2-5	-	CASSLPSGPQETQYF	TGTGCCAGCAGCTTGCCGTCGGGTCCTCAAGAGACCCAGTACTTC
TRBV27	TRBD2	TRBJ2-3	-	CASRSIGLAGIIYTDTQYF	TGTGCCAGCAGGTCAATAGGACTAGCGGGGATTATTTACACAGATACGCAGTATTTT
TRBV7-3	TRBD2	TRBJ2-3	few	CASSFRLRGDRTDTQYF	TGTGCCAGCAGCTTTCGGCTTCGGGGGGACCGCACAGATACGCAGTATTTT
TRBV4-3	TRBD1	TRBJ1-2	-	CASSHEPHRGGYTF	TGCGCCAGCAGCCACGAGCCCCACAGGGGTGGCTACACCTTC
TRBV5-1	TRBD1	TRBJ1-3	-	CASSWDRGSGNTIYF	TGCGCCAGCAGCTGGGACAGGGGCTCCGGAAACACCATATATTTT
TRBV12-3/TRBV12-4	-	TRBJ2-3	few	CARRLGEETDTQYF	TGTGCCAGGAGACTTGGGGAGGAAACAGATACGCAGTATTTT
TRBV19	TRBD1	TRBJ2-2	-	CASRTGGPGAGELFF	TGTGCCAGTAGGACAGGGGGCCCGGGGGCCGGGGAGCTGTTTTTT
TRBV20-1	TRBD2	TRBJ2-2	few	CSVRSGGAGELFF	TGCAGTGTTCGTAGCGGGGGGGCCGGGGAGCTGTTTTTT
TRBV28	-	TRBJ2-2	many	CASSFLGGELFF	TGTGCCAGCAGTTTTCTGGGCGGGGAGCTGTTTTTT
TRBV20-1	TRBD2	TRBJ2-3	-	CTGLAGARTDTQYF	TGCACCGGACTAGCGGGGGCTCGCACAGATACGCAGTATTTT
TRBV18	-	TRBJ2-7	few	CASSPPVSDHEQYF	TGTGCCAGCTCACCTCCCGTTTCGGATCACGAGCAGTACTTC
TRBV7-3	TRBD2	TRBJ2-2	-	CASSLVPSGGAGELFF	TGTGCCAGCAGCTTAGTCCCTAGCGGGGGGGCCGGGGAGCTGTTTTTT
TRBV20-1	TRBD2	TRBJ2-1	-	CSARDVRGENEQFF	TGCAGTGCTAGAGATGTGCGGGGGGAAAATGAGCAGTTCTTC
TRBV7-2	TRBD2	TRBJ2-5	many	CASSLVTGGETQYF	TGTGCCAGCAGCTTAGTCACGGGAGGAGAGACCCAGTACTTC
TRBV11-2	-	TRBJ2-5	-	CASSLRALGQSETQYF	TGTGCCAGCAGCTTAAGAGCCCTCGGACAATCGGAGACCCAGTACTTC
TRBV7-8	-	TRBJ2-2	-	CASSLRRSGTGEMFF	TGTGCCAGCAGCCTTCGACGGTCGGGCACCGGGGAGATGTTTTTT
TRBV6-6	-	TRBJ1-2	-	CASTPRDYGYTF	TGTGCCAGCACCCCCAGGGACTATGGCTACACCTTC
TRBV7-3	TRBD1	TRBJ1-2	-	CASSPRQGSWDGYTF	TGTGCCAGCAGCCCCCGACAGGGGTCATGGGATGGCTACACCTTC
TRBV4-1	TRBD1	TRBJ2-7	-	CASSQASPTGTYEQYF	TGCGCCAGCAGCCAAGCTTCACCGACAGGGACCTACGAGCAGTACTTC
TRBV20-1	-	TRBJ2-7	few	CSAGSGVRVGEQYF	TGCAGTGCTGGTTCCGGGGTGAGGGTGGGCGAGCAGTACTTC
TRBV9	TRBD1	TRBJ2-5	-	CASSVGTGGLETQYF	TGTGCCAGCAGCGTAGGGACAGGGGGATTGGAGACCCAGTACTTC
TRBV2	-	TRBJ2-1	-	CASSEGGYSYNEQFF	TGTGCCAGCAGTGAAGGGGGGTACTCCTACAATGAGCAGTTCTTC
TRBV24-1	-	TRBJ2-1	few	CATSDGTGAGNEQFF	TGTGCCACCAGTGATGGGACAGGAGCGGGGAATGAGCAGTTCTTC
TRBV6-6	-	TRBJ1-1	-	CASSRPNTEAFF	TGTGCCAGCAGCCGTCCGAACACTGAAGCTTTCTTT
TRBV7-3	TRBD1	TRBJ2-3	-	CASSLWGQGKDTQYF	TGTGCCAGCAGCTTATGGGGACAGGGTAAAGATACGCAGTATTTT
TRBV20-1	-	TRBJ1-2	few	CSASRGWSYGYTF	TGCAGTGCTAGCAGGGGTTGGAGCTATGGCTACACCTTC